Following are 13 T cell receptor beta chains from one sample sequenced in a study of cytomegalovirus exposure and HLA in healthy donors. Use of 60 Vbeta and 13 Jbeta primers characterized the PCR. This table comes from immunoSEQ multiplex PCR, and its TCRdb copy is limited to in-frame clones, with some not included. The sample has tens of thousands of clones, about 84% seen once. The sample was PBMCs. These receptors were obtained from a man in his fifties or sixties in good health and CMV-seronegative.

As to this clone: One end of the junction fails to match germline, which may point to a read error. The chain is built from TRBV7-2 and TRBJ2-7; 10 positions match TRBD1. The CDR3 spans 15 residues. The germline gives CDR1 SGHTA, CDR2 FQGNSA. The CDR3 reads CASSLAGTGDFEQYF. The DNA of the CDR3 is TGTGCCAGCAGCCTAGCTGGGACAGGGGACTTCGAGCAGTACTTC.

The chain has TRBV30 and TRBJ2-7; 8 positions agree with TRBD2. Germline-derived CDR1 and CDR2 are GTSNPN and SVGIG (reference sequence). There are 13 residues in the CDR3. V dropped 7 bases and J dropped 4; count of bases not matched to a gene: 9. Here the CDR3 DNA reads TGTGCCTCAAATTGGACTAGCAAGTACGAGCAGTACTTC. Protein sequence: CASNWTSKYEQYF.

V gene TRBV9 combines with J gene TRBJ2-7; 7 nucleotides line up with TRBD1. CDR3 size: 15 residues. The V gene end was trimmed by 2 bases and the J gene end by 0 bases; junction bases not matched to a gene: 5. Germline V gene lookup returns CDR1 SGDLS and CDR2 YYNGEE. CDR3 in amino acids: CASSVSTGASYEQYF. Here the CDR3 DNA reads TGTGCCAGCAGCGTCAGCACAGGGGCCTCCTACGAGCAGTACTTC.

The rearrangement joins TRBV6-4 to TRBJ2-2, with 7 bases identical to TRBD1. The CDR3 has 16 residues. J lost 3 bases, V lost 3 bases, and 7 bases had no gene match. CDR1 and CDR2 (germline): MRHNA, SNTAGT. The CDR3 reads CASSEGRGFDTGELFF. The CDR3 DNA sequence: TGTGCCAGCAGTGAGGGCAGGGGGTTCGACACCGGGGAGCTGTTTTTT.

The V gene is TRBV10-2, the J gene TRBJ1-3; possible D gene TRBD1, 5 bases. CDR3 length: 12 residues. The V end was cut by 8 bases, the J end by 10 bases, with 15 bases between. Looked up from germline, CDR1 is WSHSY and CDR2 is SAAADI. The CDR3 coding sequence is TGCGCCAGCGGCGGGGCGGCGGGGACCATATATTTT. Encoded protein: CASGGAAGTIYF.

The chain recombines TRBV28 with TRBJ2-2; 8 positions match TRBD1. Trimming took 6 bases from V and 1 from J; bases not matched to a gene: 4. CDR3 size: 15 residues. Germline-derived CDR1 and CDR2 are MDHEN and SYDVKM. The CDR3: CASRSGTGNTGELFF. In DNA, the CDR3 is TGTGCCAGCAGATCCGGGACAGGGAACACCGGGGAGCTGTTTTTT.

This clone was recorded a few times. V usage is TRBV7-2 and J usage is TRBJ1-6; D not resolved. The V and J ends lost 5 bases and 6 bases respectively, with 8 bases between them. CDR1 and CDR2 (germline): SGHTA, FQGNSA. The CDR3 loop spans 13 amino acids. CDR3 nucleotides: TGTGCCAGCAGCCCAGGCCCTAATTCACCCCTCCACTTT. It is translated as CASSPGPNSPLHF.

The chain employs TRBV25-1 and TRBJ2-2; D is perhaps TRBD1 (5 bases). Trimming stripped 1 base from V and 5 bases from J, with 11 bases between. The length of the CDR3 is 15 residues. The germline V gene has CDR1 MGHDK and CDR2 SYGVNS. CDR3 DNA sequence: TGTGCCAGCAGTGAATTAACAGGTCGGACCGGGGAGCTGTTTTTT. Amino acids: CASSELTGRTGELFF.

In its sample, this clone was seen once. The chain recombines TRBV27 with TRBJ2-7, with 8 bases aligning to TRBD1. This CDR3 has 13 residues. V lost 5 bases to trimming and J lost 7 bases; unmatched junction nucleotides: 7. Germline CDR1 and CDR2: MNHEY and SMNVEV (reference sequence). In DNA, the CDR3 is TGTGCCAGCAGTCCCTGGGACAGGCTAGAGCAGTACTTC. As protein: CASSPWDRLEQYF.

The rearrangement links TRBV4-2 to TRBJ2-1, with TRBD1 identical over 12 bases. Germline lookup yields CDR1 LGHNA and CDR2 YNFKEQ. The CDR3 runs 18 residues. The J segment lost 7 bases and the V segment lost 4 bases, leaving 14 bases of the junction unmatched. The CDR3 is CASSPGPPRDRGPNEQFF. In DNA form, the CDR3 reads TGTGCCAGCAGCCCCGGCCCCCCCAGGGACAGGGGGCCGAATGAGCAGTTCTTC.

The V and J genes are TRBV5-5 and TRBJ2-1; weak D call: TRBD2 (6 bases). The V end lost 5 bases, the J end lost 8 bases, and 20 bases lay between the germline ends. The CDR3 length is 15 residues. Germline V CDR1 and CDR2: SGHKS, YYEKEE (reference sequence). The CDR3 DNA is TGTGCCAGCAGTTCGATGGACTATACAGAGTATGAGCAGTTCTTC. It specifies CASSSMDYTEYEQFF.

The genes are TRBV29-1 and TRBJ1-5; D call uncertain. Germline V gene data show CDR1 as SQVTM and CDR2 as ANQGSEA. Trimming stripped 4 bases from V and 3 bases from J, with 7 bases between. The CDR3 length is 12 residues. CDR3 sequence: CSVAGINQPQHF. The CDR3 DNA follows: TGCAGCGTTGCAGGCATCAATCAGCCCCAGCATTTT.

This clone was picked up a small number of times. CDR3 region: CASSYSRGQPQHF. The CDR3, as DNA: TGTGCCAGCAGTTACTCGCGGGGTCAGCCCCAGCATTTT. This chain joins TRBV6-5 and TRBJ1-5; D is ambiguous. Germline loops: CDR1 MNHEY, CDR2 SVGAGI. V was shortened by 0 bases and J by 6 bases, with 6 bases between the two germline ends. This CDR3 contains 13 residues.